The sequence of this T cell receptor beta chain was determined in a study of tumour-infiltrating T cells in Burkitt lymphoma. The CDR3 extends over 13 amino acids. Germline-derived CDR1 and CDR2 are SGHDT and YYEEEE. The J segment lost 5 bases and the V segment lost 2 bases, leaving 3 bases of the junction unmatched. Using immunoSEQ multiplex PCR, the repertoire was profiled, and TCRdb retains in-frame clones only, with some absent. Of under 7,000 clones in the sample, roughly 84% were seen once. The chain joins TRBV5-6 to TRBJ1-2; 7 nucleotides align to TRBD1. Sequencing was carried out using tumor tissue. This clonotype originated in a human donor with Burkitt lymphoma. This CDR3 reads CASSFQGVYGYTF. As DNA, the CDR3 is TGTGCCAGCAGCTTCCAGGGGGTGTATGGCTACACCTTC.